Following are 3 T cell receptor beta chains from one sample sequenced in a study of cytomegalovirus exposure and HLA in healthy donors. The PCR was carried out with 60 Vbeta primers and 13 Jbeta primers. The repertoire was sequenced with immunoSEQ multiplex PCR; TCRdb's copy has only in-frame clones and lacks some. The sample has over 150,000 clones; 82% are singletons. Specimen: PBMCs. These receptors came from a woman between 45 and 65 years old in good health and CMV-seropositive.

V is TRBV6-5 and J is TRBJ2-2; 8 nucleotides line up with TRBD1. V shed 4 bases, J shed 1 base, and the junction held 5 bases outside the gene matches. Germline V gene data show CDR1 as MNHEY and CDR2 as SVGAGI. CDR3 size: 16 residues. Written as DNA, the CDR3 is TGTGCCAGCAGTTTTATCGGGACAGGGAACACCGGGGAGCTGTTTTTT. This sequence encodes CASSFIGTGNTGELFF.

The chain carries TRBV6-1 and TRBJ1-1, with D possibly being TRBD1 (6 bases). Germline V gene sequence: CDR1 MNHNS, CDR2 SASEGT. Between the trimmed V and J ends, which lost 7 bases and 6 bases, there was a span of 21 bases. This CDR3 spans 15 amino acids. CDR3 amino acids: CASNPLETGRPEAFF. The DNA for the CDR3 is TGTGCCAGCAACCCCCTAGAGACAGGAAGACCTGAAGCTTTCTTT.

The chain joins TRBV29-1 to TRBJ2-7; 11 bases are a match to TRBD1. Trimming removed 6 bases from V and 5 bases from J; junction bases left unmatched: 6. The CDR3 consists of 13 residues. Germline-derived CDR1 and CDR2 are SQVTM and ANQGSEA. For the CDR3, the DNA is TGCAGCGTCTGGACAGGGGGCCGACACGAGCAGTACTTC. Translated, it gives CSVWTGGRHEQYF.